Listed here are 12 T cell receptor beta chains from one sample, sequenced in a study of low-dose radiotherapy and immunotherapy resistance in tumors. This sample's time point: after trial treatment. The sample's treatment: LDRT plus nivolumab, ipilimumab, low-dose cyclophosphamide and aspirin (RACIN trial). Primers targeting TRAV and TRBV primed first-strand cDNA, covering alpha and beta chains. TCR amplification involved roughly 21 PCR cycles with a constant-region primer and V-primer adapter. TCRdb redid the calling of the reads with MiXCR, one entry per CDR3 protein. The profile covers tens of thousands of distinct CDR3 sequences, with 17% appearing a single time and over 1.2% taken by the ten largest. The material was PBMCs, obtained after low-dose radiotherapy plus immunotherapy. These receptors all come from a male donor with prostate cancer.

This clonotype is medium-sized by share. V usage is TRBV5-6 and J usage is TRBJ2-1; 11 nucleotides align to TRBD2. Germline CDR1 reads SGHDT; CDR2 reads YYEEEE. V shed 0 bases, J shed 0 bases, and the junction held 8 bases outside the gene matches. This CDR3 spans 19 amino acids. DNA of the CDR3: TGTGCCAGCAGCTTGGAGATAGCGGGAGGGCCCGGCTCCTACAATGAGCAGTTCTTC. Amino acids: CASSLEIAGGPGSYNEQFF.

The V call is TRBV5-1, the J call TRBJ2-3; TRBD1 agrees at 7 bases. Germline V gene data show CDR1 as SGHRS and CDR2 as YFSETQ. This CDR3 is 14 amino acids long. With V trimmed by 4 bases and J by 4 bases, 6 bases remained unmatched. CDR3 region: CASSEGALADTQYF. CDR3 bases: TGCGCCAGCAGCGAGGGGGCTTTGGCAGATACGCAGTATTTT.

This clonotype was counted at least ten times. The chain employs TRBV6-1 and TRBJ2-7, with TRBD1 matching over 8 bases. Trimming took 6 bases from V and 5 from J; bases not matched to a gene: 9. Looked up from germline, CDR1 is MNHNS and CDR2 is SASEGT. The CDR3 loop spans 14 amino acids. Here the CDR3 reads CASSETGEWHEQYF. The CDR3 DNA is TGTGCCAGCAGCGAGACAGGGGAGTGGCACGAGCAGTACTTC.

This clonotype occurred many times. The chain is built from TRBV14 and TRBJ2-7; the D gene is possibly TRBD2 (5 bases). CDR3 length: 13 amino acids. V lost 4 bases to trimming and J lost 6 bases, with 13 bases between them. Looked up from germline, CDR1 is SGHDN and CDR2 is FVKESK. CDR3 coding DNA: TGTGCCAGCAGCCGAGGGTTTATCGGCGAGCAGTACTTC. Translating it yields CASSRGFIGEQYF.

This clonotype was counted many times. V and J are TRBV24-1 and TRBJ2-2; 7 bases are shared with TRBD1. Germline V lookup: CDR1 KGHDR, CDR2 SFDVKD. V dropped 9 bases and J dropped 0; count of bases not matched to a gene: 3. This CDR3 has 14 amino acids. This CDR3 reads CATAQGANTGELFF. As DNA, the CDR3 is TGTGCCACCGCTCAGGGGGCGAACACCGGGGAGCTGTTTTTT.

The chain couples TRBV20-1 to TRBJ2-3, with no clear D. Germline V CDR1 and CDR2: DFQATT, SNEGSKA (reference sequence). Trimming pared 5 bases from V and 5 bases from J, leaving 5 bases between. The CDR3 has 10 residues. This CDR3 is CSADQDTQYF. The CDR3, as DNA: TGCAGTGCTGATCAAGATACGCAGTATTTT.

This clonotype appeared many times. CDR3 bases: TGCGCCAGCAGCCCGAACGGACAGGGTTGGGACAATGAGCAGTTCTTC. Its translation is CASSPNGQGWDNEQFF. The chain joins TRBV5-1 to TRBJ2-1; 8 bases agree with TRBD1. The junction had 11 bases not matched to a gene; V was cut back by 4 bases and J by 5 bases. This CDR3 is 16 amino acids long. Germline CDR1 reads SGHRS; CDR2 reads YFSETQ.

Regarding this clonotype: This may be a read error: a much more frequent sequence differs by one nucleotide. No conserved phenylalanine or tryptophan is present at the end of the CDR3, so a read error is the likely explanation. The V call is TRBV28, the J call TRBJ1-1, with 8 bases lining up with TRBD1. Germline CDR1 reads MDHEN; CDR2 reads SYDVKM. The CDR3 length is 12 residues. Trimming at V came to 6 bases and at J to 9 bases, leaving 6 bases not matched to a gene. The CDR3 nucleotides are TGTGCCAGCAGGTCAGGACAGGGAAAAGCTTTCTTA. This sequence encodes CASRSGQGKAFL.

This clonotype was picked up many times. V usage is TRBV5-1 and J usage is TRBJ2-7; 14 bases align to TRBD2. The germline gives CDR1 SGHRS, CDR2 YFSETQ. The CDR3 has 15 amino acids. V gave up 4 bases and J gave up 6 bases; unmatched junction bases: 6. CDR3 nucleotides: TGCGCCAGCAGCCTAGGGACTAGCGGGAGCTCCGAGCAGTACTTC. Its translation: CASSLGTSGSSEQYF.

In its sample, this clonotype was seen many times. The V call is TRBV12-5, the J call TRBJ2-2, with D unresolved. CDR1 LGHNT and CDR2 FRNRAP come from the germline V gene. CDR3 length: 13 amino acids. V was pared by 0 bases and J by 5 bases, with 4 bases between. The CDR3 coding sequence is TGTGCTAGTGGTTTGGTACTAACCGGGGAGCTGTTTTTT. This translates into CASGLVLTGELFF.

This clonotype was counted many times. The chain is built from TRBV7-9 and TRBJ1-1, with 7 bases matching TRBD1. CDR1 and CDR2 (germline): SEHNR, FQNEAQ (reference sequence). This CDR3 has 16 amino acids. J lost 0 bases, V lost 7 bases, and 11 bases had no gene match. The DNA of the CDR3 is TGTGCCAGCATCCTAACTCAAGGGGGCATGAACACTGAAGCTTTCTTT. Residues: CASILTQGGMNTEAFF.

Ten or more counts support this clonotype. The chain links TRBV28 to TRBJ1-5, with D possibly being TRBD1 (6 bases). Germline V gene sequence: CDR1 MDHEN, CDR2 SYDVKM. Trimming took 4 bases from V and 3 from J, leaving 13 bases between them. The CDR3 contains 15 residues. This chain's CDR3 is CASSSPGAFNQPQHF. The CDR3 DNA is TGTGCCAGCAGTTCCCCGGGGGCGTTCAATCAGCCCCAGCATTTT.